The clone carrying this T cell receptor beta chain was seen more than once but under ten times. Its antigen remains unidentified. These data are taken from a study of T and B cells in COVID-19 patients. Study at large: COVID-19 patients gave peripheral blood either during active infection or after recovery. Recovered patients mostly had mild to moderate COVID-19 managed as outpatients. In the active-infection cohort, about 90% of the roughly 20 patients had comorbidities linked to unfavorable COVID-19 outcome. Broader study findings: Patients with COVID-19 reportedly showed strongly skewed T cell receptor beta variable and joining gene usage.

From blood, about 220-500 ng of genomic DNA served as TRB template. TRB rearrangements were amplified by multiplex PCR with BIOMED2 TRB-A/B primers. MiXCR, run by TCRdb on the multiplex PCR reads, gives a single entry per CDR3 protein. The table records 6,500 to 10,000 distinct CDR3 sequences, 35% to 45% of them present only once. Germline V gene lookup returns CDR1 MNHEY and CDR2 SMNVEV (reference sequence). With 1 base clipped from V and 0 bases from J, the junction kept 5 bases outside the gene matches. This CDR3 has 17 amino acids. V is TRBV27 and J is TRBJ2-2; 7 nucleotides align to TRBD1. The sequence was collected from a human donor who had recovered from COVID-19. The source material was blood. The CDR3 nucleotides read TGTGCCAGCAGTTTATTAACAGGGGTCACGAACACCGGGGAGCTGTTTTTT. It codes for CASSLLTGVTNTGELFF.